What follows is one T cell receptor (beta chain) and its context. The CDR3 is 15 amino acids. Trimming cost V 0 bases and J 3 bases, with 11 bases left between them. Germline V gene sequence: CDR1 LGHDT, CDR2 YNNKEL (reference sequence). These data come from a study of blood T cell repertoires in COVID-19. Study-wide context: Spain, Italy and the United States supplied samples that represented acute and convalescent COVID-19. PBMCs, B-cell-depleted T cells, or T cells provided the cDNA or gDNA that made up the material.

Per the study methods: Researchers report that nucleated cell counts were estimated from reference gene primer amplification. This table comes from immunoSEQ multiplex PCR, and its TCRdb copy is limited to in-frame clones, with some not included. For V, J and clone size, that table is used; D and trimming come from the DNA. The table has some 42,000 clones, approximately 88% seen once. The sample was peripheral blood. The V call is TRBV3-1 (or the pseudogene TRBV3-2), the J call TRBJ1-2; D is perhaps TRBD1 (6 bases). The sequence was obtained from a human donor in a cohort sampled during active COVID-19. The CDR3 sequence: CASSQDGGAYYGYTF. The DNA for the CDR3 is TGTGCCAGCAGCCAAGATGGGGGCGCCTACTATGGCTACACCTTC.